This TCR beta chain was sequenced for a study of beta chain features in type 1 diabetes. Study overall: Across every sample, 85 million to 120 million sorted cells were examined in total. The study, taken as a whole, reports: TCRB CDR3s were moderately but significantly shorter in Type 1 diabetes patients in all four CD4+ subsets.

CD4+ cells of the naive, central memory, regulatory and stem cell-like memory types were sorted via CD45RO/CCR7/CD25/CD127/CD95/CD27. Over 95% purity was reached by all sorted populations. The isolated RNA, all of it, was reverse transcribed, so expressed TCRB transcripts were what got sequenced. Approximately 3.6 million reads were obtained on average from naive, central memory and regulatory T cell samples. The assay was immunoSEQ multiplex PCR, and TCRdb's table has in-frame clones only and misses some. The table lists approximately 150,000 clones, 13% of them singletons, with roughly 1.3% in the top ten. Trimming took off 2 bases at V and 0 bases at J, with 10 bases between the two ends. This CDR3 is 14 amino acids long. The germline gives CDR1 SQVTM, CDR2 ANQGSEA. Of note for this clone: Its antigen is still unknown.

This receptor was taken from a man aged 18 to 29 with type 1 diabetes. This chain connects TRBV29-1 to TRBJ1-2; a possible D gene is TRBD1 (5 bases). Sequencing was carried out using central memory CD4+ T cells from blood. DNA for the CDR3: TGCAGCGTTGAATTCTGGGGGTCTAACTATGGCTACACCTTC. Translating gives CSVEFWGSNYGYTF.